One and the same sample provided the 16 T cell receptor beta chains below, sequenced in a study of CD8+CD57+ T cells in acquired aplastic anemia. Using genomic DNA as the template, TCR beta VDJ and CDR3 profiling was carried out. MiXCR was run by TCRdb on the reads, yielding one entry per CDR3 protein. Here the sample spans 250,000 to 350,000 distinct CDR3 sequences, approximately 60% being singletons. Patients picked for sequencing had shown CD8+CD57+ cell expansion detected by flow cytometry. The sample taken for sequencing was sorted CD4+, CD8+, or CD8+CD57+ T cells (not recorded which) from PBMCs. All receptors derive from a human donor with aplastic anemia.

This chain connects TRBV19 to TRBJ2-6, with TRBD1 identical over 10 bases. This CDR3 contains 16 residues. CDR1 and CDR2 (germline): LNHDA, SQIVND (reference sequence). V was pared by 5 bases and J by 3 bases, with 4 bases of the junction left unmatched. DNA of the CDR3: TGTGCCAGTAGTGACAGGGGGCGCAGTGGGGCCAACGTCCTGACTTTC. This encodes CASSDRGRSGANVLTF.

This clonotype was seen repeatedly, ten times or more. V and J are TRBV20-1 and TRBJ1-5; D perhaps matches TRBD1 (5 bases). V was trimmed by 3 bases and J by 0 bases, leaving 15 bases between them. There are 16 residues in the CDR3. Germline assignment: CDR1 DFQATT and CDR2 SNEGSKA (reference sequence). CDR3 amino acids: CSARLGGDYSNQPQHF. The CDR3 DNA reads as TGCAGTGCTAGGTTAGGAGGGGATTATAGCAATCAGCCCCAGCATTTT.

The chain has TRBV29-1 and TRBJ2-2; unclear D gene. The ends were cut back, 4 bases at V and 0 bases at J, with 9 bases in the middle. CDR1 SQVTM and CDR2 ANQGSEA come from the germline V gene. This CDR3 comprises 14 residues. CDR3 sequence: CSVVLLTNTGELFF. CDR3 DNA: TGCAGCGTTGTCCTCTTAACGAACACCGGGGAGCTGTTTTTT.

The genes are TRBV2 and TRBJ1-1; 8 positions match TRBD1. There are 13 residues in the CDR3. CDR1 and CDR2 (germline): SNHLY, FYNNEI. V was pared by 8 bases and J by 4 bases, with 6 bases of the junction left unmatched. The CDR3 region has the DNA TGTGCCAGCGACCGTGACAGGGGCACTGAAGCTTTCTTT. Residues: CASDRDRGTEAFF. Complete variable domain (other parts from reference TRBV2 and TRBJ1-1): EPEVTQTPSHQVTQMGQEVILRCVPISNHLYFYWYRQILGQKVEFLVSFYNNEISEKSEIFDDQFSVERPDGSNFTLKIRSTKLEDSAMYFCASDRDRGTEAFFGQGTRLTVV.

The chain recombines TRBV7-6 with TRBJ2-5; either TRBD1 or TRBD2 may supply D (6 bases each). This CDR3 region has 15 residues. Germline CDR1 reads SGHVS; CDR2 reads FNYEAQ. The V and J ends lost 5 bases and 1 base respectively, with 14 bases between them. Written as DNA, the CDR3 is TGTGCCAGCAGCGCTGGAGGGACATTCCAAGAGACCCAGTACTTC. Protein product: CASSAGGTFQETQYF.

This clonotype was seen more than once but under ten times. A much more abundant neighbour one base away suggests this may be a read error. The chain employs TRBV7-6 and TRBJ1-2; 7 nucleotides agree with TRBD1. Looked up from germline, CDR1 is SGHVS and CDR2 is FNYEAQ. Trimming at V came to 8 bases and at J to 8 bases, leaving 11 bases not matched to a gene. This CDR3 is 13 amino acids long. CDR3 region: CASGWTGEGGYTF. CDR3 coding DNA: TGTGCCAGCGGCTGGACAGGAGAAGGGGGCTACACCTTC.

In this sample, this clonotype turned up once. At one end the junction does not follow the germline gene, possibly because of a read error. The CDR3, as DNA: TGCAGTGCTAGAGTTCCGGGACAGGGGGTGTCACCCCTCTACTTT. This sequence encodes CSARVPGQGVSPLYF. The chain carries TRBV20-1 and TRBJ1-6; 11 bases map to TRBD1. CDR1 and CDR2 from the germline V gene are DFQATT and SNEGSKA (reference sequence). This CDR3 contains 15 residues.

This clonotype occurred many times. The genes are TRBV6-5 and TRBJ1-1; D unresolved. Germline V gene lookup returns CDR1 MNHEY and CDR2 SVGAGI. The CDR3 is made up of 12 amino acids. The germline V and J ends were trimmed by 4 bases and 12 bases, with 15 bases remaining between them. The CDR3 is CASSLAGIGTFF. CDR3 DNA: TGTGCCAGCAGTTTGGCTGGGATTGGAACTTTCTTT.

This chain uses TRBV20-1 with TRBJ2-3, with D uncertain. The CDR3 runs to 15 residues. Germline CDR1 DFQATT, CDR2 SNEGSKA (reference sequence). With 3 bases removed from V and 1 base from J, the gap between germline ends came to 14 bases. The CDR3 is CSASLGGVRTDTQYF. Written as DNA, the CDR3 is TGCAGTGCTAGTCTGGGTGGGGTGCGCACAGATACGCAGTATTTT.

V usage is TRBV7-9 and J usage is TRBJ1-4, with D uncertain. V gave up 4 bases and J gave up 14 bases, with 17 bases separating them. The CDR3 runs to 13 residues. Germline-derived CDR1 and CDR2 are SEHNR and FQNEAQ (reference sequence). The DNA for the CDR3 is TGTGCCAGCAGCTCCGGCGCCTCCAGAGATCTGTTTTTT. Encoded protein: CASSSGASRDLFF.

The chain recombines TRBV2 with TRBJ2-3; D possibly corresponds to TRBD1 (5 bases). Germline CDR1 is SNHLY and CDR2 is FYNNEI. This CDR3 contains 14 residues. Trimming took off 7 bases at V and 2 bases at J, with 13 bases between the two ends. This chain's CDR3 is CASIRAETTDTQYF. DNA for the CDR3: TGTGCCAGCATCAGGGCGGAGACCACAGATACGCAGTATTTT. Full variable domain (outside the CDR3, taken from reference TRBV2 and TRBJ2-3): EPEVTQTPSHQVTQMGQEVILRCVPISNHLYFYWYRQILGQKVEFLVSFYNNEISEKSEIFDDQFSVERPDGSNFTLKIRSTKLEDSAMYFCASIRAETTDTQYFGPGTRLTVL.

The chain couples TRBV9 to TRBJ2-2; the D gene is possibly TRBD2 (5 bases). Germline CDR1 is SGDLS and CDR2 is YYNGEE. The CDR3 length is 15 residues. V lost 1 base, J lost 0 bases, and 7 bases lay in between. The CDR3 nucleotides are TGTGCCAGCAGCGTAACCGGGGCGAACACCGGGGAGCTGTTTTTT. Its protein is CASSVTGANTGELFF.

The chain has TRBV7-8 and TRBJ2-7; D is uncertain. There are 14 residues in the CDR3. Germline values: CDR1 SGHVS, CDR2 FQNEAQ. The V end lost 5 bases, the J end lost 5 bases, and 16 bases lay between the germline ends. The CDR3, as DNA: TGTGCCAGCAGCAAGCCGGGCCTGTCCCACGAGCAGTACTTC. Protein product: CASSKPGLSHEQYF.

The CDR3: CASSFTAANTGELFF. The CDR3 nucleotides read TGTGCCAGCAGTTTTACAGCCGCGAACACCGGGGAGCTGTTTTTT. V gene TRBV7-3 combines with J gene TRBJ2-2; D is unresolved. Germline loops: CDR1 SGHTA, CDR2 FQGTGA. This CDR3 is 15 amino acids long. V shed 6 bases and J shed 0 bases, with 11 bases lying between them.

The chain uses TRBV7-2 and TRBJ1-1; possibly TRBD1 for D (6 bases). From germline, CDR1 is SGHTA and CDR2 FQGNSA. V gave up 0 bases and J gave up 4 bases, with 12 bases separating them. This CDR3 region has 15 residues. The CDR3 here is CASSLALTGGTEAFF. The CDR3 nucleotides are TGTGCCAGCAGCTTAGCGCTGACAGGTGGCACTGAAGCTTTCTTT.

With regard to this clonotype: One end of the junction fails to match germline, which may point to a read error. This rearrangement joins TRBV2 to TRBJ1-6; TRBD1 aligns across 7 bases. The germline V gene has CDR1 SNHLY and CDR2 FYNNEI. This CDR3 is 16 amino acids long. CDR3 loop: CASGEQGTEVSSPLHF. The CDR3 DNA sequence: TGTGCCAGCGGTGAACAAGGGACAGAAGTAAGTTCACCCCTCCACTTT. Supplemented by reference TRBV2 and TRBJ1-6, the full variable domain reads EPEVTQTPSHQVTQMGQEVILRCVPISNHLYFYWYRQILGQKVEFLVSFYNNEISEKSEIFDDQFSVERPDGSNFTLKIRSTKLEDSAMYFCASGEQGTEVSSPLHFGNGTRLTVT.